The rows below give T cell receptor beta chains drawn from one sample of a study of T cell responses to AZD1222 COVID-19 vaccine. TCRdb's table, derived via immunoSEQ multiplex PCR, lists solely in-frame clones and lacks some. The data contain approximately 93,000 clones, about 88% of them seen just once; the ten biggest clones take up just over 5.5%. Sample: peripheral blood, taken 28 days after the second AZD1222 dose. Receptors were obtained from an adult who received the AZD1222 COVID-19 vaccine. CDR3s include the opening cysteine and the closing phenylalanine or tryptophan. The D gene is left open where the match is weak. A row's size may be missing; if present it is once, few, many or a size class.

clone_size: medium-sized
j_call: TRBJ2-4
d_call: NA
v_call: TRBV10-3
cdr3_nt: TGTGCCATCAGTGAGTCGCTGTCAGGGGCCCGAGTAGAGGCGTATACCAAAAACATTCAGTACTTC
cdr3_aa: CAISESLSGARVEAYTKNIQYF

clone_size: NA
j_call: TRBJ1-5
d_call: NA
v_call: TRBV25-1
cdr3_nt: TGTGCCAGCAGTGGAGGAGGTCAGCCCCAGCATTTT
cdr3_aa: CASSGGGQPQHF

clone_size: NA
j_call: TRBJ1-2
d_call: NA
v_call: TRBV19
cdr3_nt: TGTGCCGCGCGAGTCGCAGCGGGGTCTGCCGGCTACACCTTC
cdr3_aa: CAARVAAGSAGYTF

clone_size: NA
j_call: TRBJ1-3
d_call: NA
v_call: TRBV7-8
cdr3_nt: TGTGCCAGCAGCTTAGGGGGTGTTTTAGGGAACACCATATATTTT
cdr3_aa: CASSLGGVLGNTIYF

clone_size: NA
j_call: TRBJ2-7
d_call: NA
v_call: TRBV5-1
cdr3_nt: TGCGCCAGCACCGCAGGGGATTCCTACGAGCAGTACTTC
cdr3_aa: CASTAGDSYEQYF

clone_size: medium-sized
j_call: TRBJ2-5
d_call: TRBD2
v_call: TRBV6-1
cdr3_nt: TGTGCCAGCAGTGAACTAGCGGGGGGGCAAGAGACCCAGTACTTC
cdr3_aa: CASSELAGGQETQYF

clone_size: NA
j_call: TRBJ2-7
d_call: NA
v_call: TRBV7-9
cdr3_nt: TGTGCCAGCAGCTTTAACGTCTACGAGCAGTACTTC
cdr3_aa: CASSFNVYEQYF

clone_size: NA
j_call: TRBJ2-7
d_call: NA
v_call: TRBV7-9
cdr3_nt: TGTGCCAGCAGCCTAGACACCCGTGACCCCCCCTACGAGCAGTACTTC
cdr3_aa: CASSLDTRDPPYEQYF

clone_size: NA
j_call: TRBJ1-1
d_call: TRBD1
v_call: TRBV25-1
cdr3_nt: TGTGCCAGCAGTGAACCGACAGGGACTGAAGCTTTCTTT
cdr3_aa: CASSEPTGTEAFF

clone_size: NA
j_call: TRBJ1-2
d_call: TRBD1
v_call: TRBV9
cdr3_nt: TGTGCCAGCAGCGAAGGGGGAATAGGGGGCGTAGGCGGCTACACCTTC
cdr3_aa: CASSEGGIGGVGGYTF

clone_size: once
j_call: TRBJ2-3
d_call: NA
v_call: TRBV19
cdr3_nt: TGTGCCAGTAGTATAGGCGGGGCAGATACGCAGTATTTT
cdr3_aa: CASSIGGADTQYF

clone_size: NA
j_call: TRBJ1-5
d_call: TRBD1
v_call: TRBV28
cdr3_nt: TGTGCCAGCAGTAGGGACAGGGATAGCAATCAGCCCCAGCATTTT
cdr3_aa: CASSRDRDSNQPQHF

clone_size: once
j_call: TRBJ1-1
d_call: NA
v_call: TRBV12-3/TRBV12-4
cdr3_nt: TGTGCCAGCAGTTTAATGGGCACTGAAGCTTTCTTT
cdr3_aa: CASSLMGTEAFF

clone_size: NA
j_call: TRBJ2-3
d_call: NA
v_call: TRBV2
cdr3_nt: TGTGCCAGCAGTGAAGCGCTGAGAGGGGCCACAGATACGCAGTATTTT
cdr3_aa: CASSEALRGATDTQYF

clone_size: NA
j_call: TRBJ1-4
d_call: TRBD1
v_call: TRBV7-9
cdr3_nt: TGTGCCAGCAGCCCCTCACAGGGGGCGCTGGGTGAAAAACTGTTTTTT
cdr3_aa: CASSPSQGALGEKLFF

clone_size: NA
j_call: TRBJ2-7
d_call: NA
v_call: TRBV7-2
cdr3_nt: TGTGCCAGCAGTCCCCGGAAGGGGCGATCCTCCTACGAGCAGTACTTC
cdr3_aa: CASSPRKGRSSYEQYF

clone_size: NA
j_call: TRBJ1-1
d_call: TRBD1
v_call: TRBV6-5
cdr3_nt: TGTGCCACAACCGGACAGGCGAACACTGAAGCTTTCTTT
cdr3_aa: CATTGQANTEAFF

clone_size: NA
j_call: TRBJ2-3
d_call: NA
v_call: TRBV18
cdr3_nt: TGTGCCAGCTCACCCACAGATACGCAGTATTTT
cdr3_aa: CASSPTDTQYF

clone_size: NA
j_call: TRBJ1-2
d_call: NA
v_call: TRBV29-1
cdr3_nt: TGCAGCGTTGCCCGCCAGGGCGGTGGCTACACCTTC
cdr3_aa: CSVARQGGGYTF

clone_size: NA
j_call: TRBJ2-3
d_call: TRBD2
v_call: TRBV6-5
cdr3_nt: TGTGCCAGCGCGGGGGGGCCCGGCGATACGCAGTATTTT
cdr3_aa: CASAGGPGDTQYF